This T cell receptor beta chain was sequenced in a study of cytomegalovirus exposure and HLA in healthy donors (dated by TCRdb to the late 2010s). With regard to the full study: An earlier analysis of some 550 of the donors reported about 250 Gb of sequence data and 100 million to 130 million unique TCR beta sequences from around 200 million T cells. About 280 gigabases of sequencing data and around 80 million unique TCR sequences made up an early release that covered around 640 HLA-typed donors. Of the roughly 400 genotyped donors, approximately 82% fell in the genetic ancestry cluster associated with self-reported Caucasian donors. The study was designed to test whether signatures of past pathogen exposure could be identified by cataloging public T cell receptors. The T cell repertoires of some 700 subjects were profiled by immunosequencing and related to cytomegalovirus serostatus. A separate validation cohort of over a hundred different subjects was used in addition to the roughly 670-subject first cohort. To predict cytomegalovirus infection status, the study brought together high-throughput TCR immunosequencing, statistical association of individual TCRs with disease status, and machine learning. A later analysis re-examined previously published TCR beta repertoires from 610 or so donors and added high-resolution HLA genotyping to investigate patterns of TCR occurrence. In the later analysis, no new phenotypic data were used to find candidate immune exposures; instead, reliance was placed on TCR beta sequences and their occurrence across donors. In an earlier analysis of around 540 of the donors, high-throughput TCR beta sequencing was used to judge whether each TCR beta V gene segment behaved as functional or pseudogenic. Donor age, sex, ethnicity and CMV serostatus were compiled alongside the repertoire data. In a later genetic analysis, genome-wide SNP genotypes for about 65% of the 666 donors were used, and that subset was treated as a discovery cohort. All discovery cohort repertoires had been generated using a single sequencing platform. Both class I and class II loci were covered by HLA typing, at four-digit resolution. The number of typed donors differed by locus: 629-630 for A, B, C, DRB1 and DQB1; some 500 for DQA1; 606 for DPA1; and 400 to 480 for DPB1. Roughly 5 DR-DQ haplotypes were handled as single units for association and clustering, since linkage in the cohort was strong. Among approximately 370 genotyped donors of the cohort, an average of around 250,000 unique TCR beta nucleotide sequences was sequenced per donor, of which about 18% were non-productive.

As for this clone: The clone's antigen remains unknown. Compared with germline, one end of the junction differs, possibly owing to a read error.

The CDR3 contains 15 residues, cysteine and phenylalanine counted. The sequence is cut down to CDR3 DNA, 45 bases in frame from base 1. Sequences SEHNR (CDR1) and FQNEAQ (CDR2) are obtained from the germline V gene (reference sequence). Points the paper makes about the study in general: An earlier analysis of approximately 530 of the donors showed that most TCR beta V segments appeared in productive rearrangements either about 90% or about 30% of the time, which broadly matched IMGT annotations. Compared with equally common non-associated chains, HLA-associated TCR beta chains in a later analysis were more clonally expanded and had lower generation probabilities. In a later genetic analysis, fewer N-insertions in productive TCRs were reported among donors in an Asian-associated ancestry cluster than the roughly 670-donor mean. Some IMGT-functional V segments, including TRBV6-2 and TRBV6-3, could not be told apart with the 87-base-pair reads, so those segments were excluded. About 15 rarely observed V segments, including chromosome 9 orphons, were excluded from the earlier analysis of some 590 of the donors because counts were too low. For the cohort, immune exposure information was limited to CMV serostatus. It was suggested by the authors that the approach could potentially be generalized to other disease states and immunological phenotypes. Cytomegalovirus status was reported to be diagnosed by the classifier with high specificity and sensitivity in both the original and validation cohorts. The study gave a list of some 150 TCR beta chains associated with cytomegalovirus. Across donors, most TCR sequences were observed very rarely, whereas some public TCRs were present in many individuals. Sequencing depth was assumed to be roughly uniform across donors in the presence/absence analyses, though that assumption may not hold. Only TCR beta chains were sequenced in this cohort, and the absence of alpha or paired-chain data limited detectable features. The sequencing pipeline was judged likely to have produced a cluster of highly shared sequence variants as a technical artifact. In a later analysis, the rate of TCR association differed among HLA loci, with DRB1 alleles having the most associated TCRs and HLA-C alleles having the fewest. A later analysis associated about 17,000 TCR beta sequences with specific HLA alleles at a false discovery rate of 0.05. According to a later analysis, most CMV-associated TCR beta chains appeared to be HLA-restricted, and the HLA associations seemed to be driven largely by CMV exposure. A later analysis reported that several top co-occurrence clusters appeared linked to parvovirus B19, influenza, CMV and Epstein-Barr virus. Because HLA typing was missing for some donors at each locus, association tests included only the typed subset. An association between a missense DCLRE1C variant and V-gene and J-gene trimming of TCR beta chains was found in a later genetic analysis and replicated in an independent cohort. A further reported finding was that TCR beta sequences accurately predicted the HLA-A and HLA-B alleles for most subjects in the first cohort. When HLA alleles, especially DR and DQ, strongly co-occurred, attributing TCR associations to individual alleles was difficult. Three of the identified cytomegalovirus-associated TCR beta chains were confirmed in vitro to be specific for cytomegalovirus antigens. Linkage disequilibrium might explain the correlated functional status among segregating V segments, but an unknown experimental factor could not be ruled out.

The cohort was made up of around 720 healthy bone marrow donors. All cohort members were sampled while nominally healthy, although unrecorded immune exposures were likely present. The donor was CMV seropositive and belonged to the group of 250 to 350 seropositive cohort members. A peripheral blood sample was provided by each donor, and peripheral blood mononuclear cells were used for TCR beta sequencing. Genomic DNA extraction from the blood cell samples was performed with the Qiagen DNeasy Blood Extraction Kit. Library preparation used the immunoSEQ multiplex PCR assay. A mixture of 60 forward primers for TCR Vbeta segments and 13 reverse primers for TCR Jbeta segments was used in the multiplex PCR. Amplification of the CDR3 region of rearranged TCR beta genes was performed with a multiplex PCR assay on genomic DNA. On the Illumina HiSeq System, the amplified TCR beta libraries were sequenced as 87-base-pair reads. Concerning the study's data processing: Across the 670 or so repertoires, a later analysis counted 80 million or so unique TCR beta chains, 9 million to 14 million of which were shared by at least two donors. A nearest-neighbor algorithm error-corrected the raw reads and collapsed the reads into unique sequences, merging closely related sequences to remove PCR and sequencing errors. Alignment of CDR3 sequences to IMGT reference sequences was used to assign V, D and J gene segments. Each retained sequence needed at least a six-nucleotide match to both a V gene segment and a J gene segment. A rearrangement was called productive if the CDR3 had no stop codons and remained in frame with V and J, and every other rearrangement was called non-productive. Following IMGT convention, CDR3 was defined as the stretch from the second conserved V-encoded cysteine up to the conserved J-encoded phenylalanine. The earlier analysis of 500 to 750 of the donors excluded any sequence lacking an unambiguous match to a single V gene segment. In an earlier analysis of approximately 590 of the donors, a V segment was called functional when productive rearrangements were above 56.7%, and segregating when the standard deviation between donors exceeded 5%. A statistical classification framework was built to diagnose cytomegalovirus status from the catalog of TCR beta chain sequences. In a later analysis, V and J genes were assigned by comparing TCR nucleotide sequences against IMGT/GENE-DB human TR gene sequences. In a later analysis, CDR3 sequences and most-parsimonious VDJ recombination scenarios were assigned using the TCRdist pipeline. In a later analysis, every TCR beta chain was defined by the combination of its CDR3 amino acid sequence and its V-gene family, and reads without a unique V-gene family were dropped. In a later analysis, 450 to 600 highly shared, low-generation-probability nucleotide sequences were removed to address suspected cross-contamination and a sequencing artifact. In a later analysis, a clonal expansion index was calculated for each public chain from normalized within-repertoire ranks of inferred template counts. In a later analysis, generation probabilities were computed with a VDJ recombination model fitted to out-of-frame rearrangements, and the resulting probabilities were checked against IGoR. A later analysis scored TCR-TCR, TCR-HLA and TCR-CMV co-occurrence with hypergeometric tests, applying a repertoire-size bias correction to TCR pairs. A later analysis estimated false discovery rates by permuting HLA or CMV assignments 20 times. A later analysis grouped co-occurring TCRs with DBSCAN, adding TCRdist sequence similarity when clustering within HLA-allele-positive subsets. Repertoires with fewer than 30,000 or more than 120,000 public chains, plus five repertoires with anomalous nucleotide sharing, were excluded from co-occurrence clustering. TCRdb mirrors the immuneACCESS table, restricted to in-frame sequences. Some clones are absent from its copies; in checked studies, under half trace to an unresolved V gene, and the reason for the others is unknown. The V and J calls and clone size are taken from that table; D and trimming were inferred from the DNA. For this sample the table gives 200,000 to 300,000 clones, of which 81% were detected only once. The top ten clones comprise 8% of the sample.

The rearrangement joined TRBV7-9 to TRBJ2-7; a tentative D match to TRBD1 spans 6 bases. The sequence was obtained from an older woman in good health and CMV-seropositive. The sequenced sample was PBMCs. This receptor has the CDR3 CSSSLRAGAGHEQYF. In nucleotides, the sequence is TGTTCCAGCAGCTTACGAGCAGGGGCAGGCCACGAGCAGTACTTC.